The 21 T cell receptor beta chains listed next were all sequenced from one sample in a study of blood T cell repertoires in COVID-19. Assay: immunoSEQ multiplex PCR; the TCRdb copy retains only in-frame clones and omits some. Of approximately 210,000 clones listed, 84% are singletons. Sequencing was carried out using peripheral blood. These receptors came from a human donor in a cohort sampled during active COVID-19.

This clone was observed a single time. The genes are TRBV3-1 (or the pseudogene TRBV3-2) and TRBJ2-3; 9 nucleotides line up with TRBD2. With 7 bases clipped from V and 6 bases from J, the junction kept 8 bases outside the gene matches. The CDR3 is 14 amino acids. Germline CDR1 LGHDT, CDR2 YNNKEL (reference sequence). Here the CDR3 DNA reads TGTGCCAGCACCACAGCGGGGGGAAGGGATACGCAGTATTTT. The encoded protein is CASTTAGGRDTQYF.

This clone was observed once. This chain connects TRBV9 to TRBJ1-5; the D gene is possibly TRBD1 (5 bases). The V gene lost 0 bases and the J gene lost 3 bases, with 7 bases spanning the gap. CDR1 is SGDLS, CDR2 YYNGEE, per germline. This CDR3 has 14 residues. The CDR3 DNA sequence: TGTGCCAGCAGCGTAGGACAGCTCAATCAGCCCCAGCATTTT. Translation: CASSVGQLNQPQHF.

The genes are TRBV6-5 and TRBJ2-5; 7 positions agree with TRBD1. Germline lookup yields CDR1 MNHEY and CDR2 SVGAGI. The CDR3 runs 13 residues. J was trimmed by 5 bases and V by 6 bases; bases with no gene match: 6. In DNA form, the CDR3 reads TGTGCCAGCAGATCTAGGGGGCCGGAGACCCAGTACTTC. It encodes CASRSRGPETQYF.

Here the CDR3 reads CASSRTGTSVVNEQFF. DNA of the CDR3: TGCGCCAGCAGCAGGACCGGGACTAGTGTTGTCAATGAGCAGTTCTTC. This sequence joins TRBV5-1 and TRBJ2-1; 8 positions match TRBD2. This CDR3 has 16 amino acids. The V gene end was trimmed by 4 bases and the J gene end by 6 bases; junction bases not matched to a gene: 12. Germline CDR1 reads SGHRS; CDR2 reads YFSETQ.

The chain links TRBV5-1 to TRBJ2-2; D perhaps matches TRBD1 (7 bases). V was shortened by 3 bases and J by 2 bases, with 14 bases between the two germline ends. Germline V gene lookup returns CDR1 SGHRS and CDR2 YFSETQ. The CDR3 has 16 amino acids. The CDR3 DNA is TGCGCCAGCAGCTGGCCCAGGGGGGTTAACACCGGGGAGCTGTTTTTT. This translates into CASSWPRGVNTGELFF.

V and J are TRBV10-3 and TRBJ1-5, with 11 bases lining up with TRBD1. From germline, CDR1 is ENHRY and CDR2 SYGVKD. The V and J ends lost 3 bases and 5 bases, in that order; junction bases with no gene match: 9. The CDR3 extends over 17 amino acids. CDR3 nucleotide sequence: TGTGCCATCAGTGAACGCGTACCGGGACAGGGGGATCAGCCCCAGCATTTT. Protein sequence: CAISERVPGQGDQPQHF.

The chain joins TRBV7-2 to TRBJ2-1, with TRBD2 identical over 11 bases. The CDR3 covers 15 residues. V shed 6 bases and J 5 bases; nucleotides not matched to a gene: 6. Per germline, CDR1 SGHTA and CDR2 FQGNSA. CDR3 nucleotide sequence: TGTGCCAGCAGACCCGGGACTAGCGGTCACAATGAGCAGTTCTTC. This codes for CASRPGTSGHNEQFF.

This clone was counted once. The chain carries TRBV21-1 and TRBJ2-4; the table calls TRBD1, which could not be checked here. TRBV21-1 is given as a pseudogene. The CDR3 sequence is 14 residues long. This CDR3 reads CASDRWLAKNIQYF. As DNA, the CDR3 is TGTGCCAGCGATCGTTGGCTAGCCAAAAACATTCAGTACTTC.

The CDR3 loop reads CASSLGLAGAYEQYF. Written as DNA, the CDR3 is TGTGCCAGCAGCTTAGGACTAGCGGGAGCTTACGAGCAGTACTTC. The J gene is TRBJ2-7, the V gene TRBV9; 13 positions agree with TRBD2. CDR3 length equals 15 residues. The V segment lost 4 bases and the J segment 4 bases; nucleotides outside the gene matches: 5. Germline V gives CDR1 SGDLS, CDR2 YYNGEE.

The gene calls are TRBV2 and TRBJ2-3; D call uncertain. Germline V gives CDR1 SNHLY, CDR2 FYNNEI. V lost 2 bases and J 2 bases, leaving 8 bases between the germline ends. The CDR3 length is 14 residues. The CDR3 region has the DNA TGTGCCAGCAGTGAACTAGTTTTCACAGATACGCAGTATTTT. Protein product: CASSELVFTDTQYF.

CDR3 nucleotide sequence: TGTGCCTTTTGCCCCAGGGAAACCTACGAGCAGTACGTC. This gives the protein CAFCPRETYEQYV. The V and J genes are TRBV30 and TRBJ2-7; weak D call: TRBD1 (5 bases). There are 13 residues in the CDR3. V lost 7 bases and J 2 bases, leaving 15 bases between the germline ends. Germline CDR1 GTSNPN, CDR2 SVGIG (reference sequence).

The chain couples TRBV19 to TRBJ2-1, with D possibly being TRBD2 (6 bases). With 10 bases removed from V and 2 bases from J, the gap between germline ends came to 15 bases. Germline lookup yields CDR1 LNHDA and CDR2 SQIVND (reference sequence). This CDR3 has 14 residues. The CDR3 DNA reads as TGTGCCACCAATCGCGGGGAGGCCTACAATGAGCAGTTCTTC. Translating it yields CATNRGEAYNEQFF. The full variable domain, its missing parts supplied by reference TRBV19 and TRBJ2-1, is DGGITQSPKYLFRKEGQNVTLSCEQNLNHDAMYWYRQDPGQGLRLIYYSQIVNDFQKGDIAEGYSVSREKKESFPLTVTSAQKNPTAFYLCATNRGEAYNEQFFGPGTRLTVL.

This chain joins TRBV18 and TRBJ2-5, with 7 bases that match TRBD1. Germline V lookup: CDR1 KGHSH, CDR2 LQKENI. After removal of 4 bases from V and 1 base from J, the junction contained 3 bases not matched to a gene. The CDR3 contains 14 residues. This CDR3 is CASSQRQGQETQYF. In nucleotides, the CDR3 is TGTGCCAGCTCACAACGACAGGGCCAAGAGACCCAGTACTTC.

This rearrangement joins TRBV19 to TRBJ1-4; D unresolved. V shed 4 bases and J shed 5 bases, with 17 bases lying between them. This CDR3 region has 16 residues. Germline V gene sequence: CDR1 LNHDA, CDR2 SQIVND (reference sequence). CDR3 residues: CASSNSMPPLNEKLFF. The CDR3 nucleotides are TGTGCCAGTAGTAACTCGATGCCCCCGCTAAATGAAAAACTGTTTTTT.

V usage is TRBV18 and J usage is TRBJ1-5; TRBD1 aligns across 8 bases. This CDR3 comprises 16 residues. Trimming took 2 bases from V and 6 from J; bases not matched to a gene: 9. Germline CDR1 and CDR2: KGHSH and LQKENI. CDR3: CASSPSPGQAGQPQHF. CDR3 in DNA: TGTGCCAGCTCACCAAGCCCGGGACAGGCCGGTCAGCCCCAGCATTTT.

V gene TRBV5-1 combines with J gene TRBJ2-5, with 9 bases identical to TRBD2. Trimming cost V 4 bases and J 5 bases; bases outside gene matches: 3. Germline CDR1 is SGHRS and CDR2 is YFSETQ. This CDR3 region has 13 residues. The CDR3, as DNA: TGCGCCAGCAGCAAAGCGGGAGGCGAGACCCAGTACTTC. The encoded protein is CASSKAGGETQYF. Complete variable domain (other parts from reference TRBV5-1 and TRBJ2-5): KAGVTQTPRYLIKTRGQQVTLSCSPISGHRSVSWYQQTPGQGLQFLFEYFSETQRNKGNFPGRFSGRQFSNSRSEMNVSTLELGDSALYLCASSKAGGETQYFGPGTRLLVL.

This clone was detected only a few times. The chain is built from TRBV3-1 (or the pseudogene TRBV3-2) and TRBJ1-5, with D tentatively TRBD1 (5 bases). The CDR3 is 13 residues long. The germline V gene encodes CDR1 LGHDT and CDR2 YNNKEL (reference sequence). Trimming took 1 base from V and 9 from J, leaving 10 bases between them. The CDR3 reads CASSQGGGTPQHF. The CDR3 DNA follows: TGTGCCAGCAGCCAAGGCGGGGGGACGCCCCAGCATTTT.

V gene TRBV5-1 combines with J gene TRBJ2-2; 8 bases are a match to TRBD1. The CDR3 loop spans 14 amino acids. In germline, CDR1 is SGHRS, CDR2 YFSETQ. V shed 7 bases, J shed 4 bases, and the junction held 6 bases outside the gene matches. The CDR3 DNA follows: TGCGCCAGCGGAAGACAGGGGTCCACCGGGGAGCTGTTTTTT. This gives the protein CASGRQGSTGELFF.

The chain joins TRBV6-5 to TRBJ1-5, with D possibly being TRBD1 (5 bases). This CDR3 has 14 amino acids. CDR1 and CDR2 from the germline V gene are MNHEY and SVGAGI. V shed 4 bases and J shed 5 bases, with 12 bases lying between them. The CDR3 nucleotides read TGTGCCAGCAGTTTAGCTAGGGGTCATCAGCCCCAGCATTTT. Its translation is CASSLARGHQPQHF.

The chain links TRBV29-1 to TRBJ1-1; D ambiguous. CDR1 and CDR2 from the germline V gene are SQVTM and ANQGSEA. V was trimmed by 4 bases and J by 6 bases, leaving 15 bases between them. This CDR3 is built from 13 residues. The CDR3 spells CSVARGKTSEAFF. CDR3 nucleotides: TGCAGCGTTGCCCGGGGTAAGACGTCTGAAGCTTTCTTT.

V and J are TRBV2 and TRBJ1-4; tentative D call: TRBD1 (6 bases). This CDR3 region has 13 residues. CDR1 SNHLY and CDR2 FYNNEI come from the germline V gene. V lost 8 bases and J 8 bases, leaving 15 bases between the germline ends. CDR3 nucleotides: TGTGCCAGCGGTCGGGACAATGAAGAAAAACTGTTTTTT. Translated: CASGRDNEEKLFF.